This is a list of T cell receptor beta chains from one sample in a study of blood T cell repertoires in COVID-19. Produced via immunoSEQ multiplex PCR; TCRdb's table is partial and in-frame only. The data contain fewer than 250,000 clones, over 90% of them singletons. Sequencing was performed on peripheral blood. Receptors originate from a young man with COVID-19, enrolled during active disease. Each CDR3 is given with its conserved first and last residue. Each record gives: CDR3 protein, CDR3 DNA, clone size, V gene, J gene, D gene. D genes are given only for firm matches. The listing skips clone size in some rows; elsewhere it reads once, few, many or a size class.

cdr3_aa: CASSLRRGESPLHF
cdr3_nt: TGTGCCAGCAGCTTACGACGCGGAGAATCACCCCTCCACTTT
clone_size: NA
v_call: TRBV7-3
j_call: TRBJ1-6
d_call: NA

cdr3_aa: CASSLGTGSTGELFF
cdr3_nt: TGTGCCAGCAGCTTGGGGACAGGGAGCACCGGGGAGCTGTTTTTT
clone_size: NA
v_call: TRBV5-4
j_call: TRBJ2-2
d_call: TRBD1

cdr3_aa: CASRDGQNYGYTF
cdr3_nt: TGTGCCAGCAGGGATGGACAGAACTATGGCTACACCTTC
clone_size: NA
v_call: TRBV28
j_call: TRBJ1-2
d_call: NA

cdr3_aa: CASSSRTGALLDNSPLHF
cdr3_nt: TGCGCCAGCAGCTCCCGGACAGGGGCCCTCTTGGATAATTCACCCCTCCACTTT
clone_size: NA
v_call: TRBV4-1
j_call: TRBJ1-6
d_call: TRBD1

cdr3_aa: CASSNGLGANVLTF
cdr3_nt: TGTGCCAGCAGCAATGGGCTCGGGGCCAACGTCCTGACTTTC
clone_size: NA
v_call: TRBV27
j_call: TRBJ2-6
d_call: NA

cdr3_aa: CASSFISGTGNYGYTF
cdr3_nt: TGTGCCAGCAGTTTCATTTCCGGGACAGGAAACTATGGCTACACCTTC
clone_size: once
v_call: TRBV27
j_call: TRBJ1-2
d_call: TRBD1

cdr3_aa: CASSLDQVGYGYTF
cdr3_nt: TGTGCCAGCAGCTTAGATCAGGTCGGCTATGGCTACACCTTC
clone_size: NA
v_call: TRBV7-2
j_call: TRBJ1-2
d_call: NA

cdr3_aa: CASSQDRDTEAFF
cdr3_nt: TGTGCCAGCAGCCAAGACAGGGACACTGAAGCTTTCTTT
clone_size: NA
v_call: TRBV4-2
j_call: TRBJ1-1
d_call: NA

cdr3_aa: CASSEWDGAPNTEAFF
cdr3_nt: TGTGCCAGCAGTGAATGGGATGGGGCTCCGAACACTGAAGCTTTCTTT
clone_size: once
v_call: TRBV6-1
j_call: TRBJ1-1
d_call: NA

cdr3_aa: CASGLATKDSNQPQHF
cdr3_nt: TGTGCTAGTGGTTTGGCCACAAAAGATAGCAATCAGCCCCAGCATTTT
clone_size: NA
v_call: TRBV12-5
j_call: TRBJ1-5
d_call: NA

cdr3_aa: CASSLRSLYEQYF
cdr3_nt: TGTGCCAGCAGTTTGAGGTCCCTCTATGAGCAGTACTTC
clone_size: NA
v_call: TRBV27
j_call: TRBJ2-7
d_call: NA

cdr3_aa: CASSPIRQGGGYTF
cdr3_nt: TGTGCCAGCAGCCCCATAAGACAGGGTGGCGGCTACACCTTC
clone_size: NA
v_call: TRBV3-1/TRBV3-2
j_call: TRBJ1-2
d_call: TRBD1

cdr3_aa: CASSTGQGAGETQYF
cdr3_nt: TGTGCCAGCAGTACTGGACAGGGGGCCGGAGAGACCCAGTACTTC
clone_size: NA
v_call: TRBV6-5
j_call: TRBJ2-5
d_call: TRBD1

cdr3_aa: CASSQDSGALANYGYTF
cdr3_nt: TGCGCCAGCAGCCAAGATTCTGGGGCCCTAGCTAACTATGGCTACACCTTC
clone_size: NA
v_call: TRBV4-1
j_call: TRBJ1-2
d_call: NA

cdr3_aa: CASSIEPGNTEAFF
cdr3_nt: TGTGCCAGTAGTATAGAACCGGGGAACACTGAAGCTTTCTTT
clone_size: NA
v_call: TRBV19
j_call: TRBJ1-1
d_call: NA

cdr3_aa: CASSADRVANEKLFF
cdr3_nt: TGTGCCAGCAGTGCGGACAGGGTAGCTAATGAAAAACTGTTTTTT
clone_size: NA
v_call: TRBV2
j_call: TRBJ1-4
d_call: TRBD1

cdr3_aa: CASSLGPGGEAFF
cdr3_nt: TGTGCCAGCAGCTTAGGTCCGGGGGGTGAAGCTTTCTTT
clone_size: few
v_call: TRBV11-2
j_call: TRBJ1-1
d_call: NA

cdr3_aa: CASSQGSRGGTDTQYF
cdr3_nt: TGTGCCAGCAGCCAAGGGAGCAGGGGCGGCACAGATACGCAGTATTTT
clone_size: once
v_call: TRBV3-1/TRBV3-2
j_call: TRBJ2-3
d_call: NA

cdr3_aa: CATHSFNEQFF
cdr3_nt: TGTGCCACCCATTCATTCAATGAGCAGTTCTTC
clone_size: NA
v_call: TRBV5-4
j_call: TRBJ2-1
d_call: NA

cdr3_aa: CSVSRGPNTEAFF
cdr3_nt: TGCAGCGTTAGTAGGGGGCCTAACACTGAAGCTTTCTTT
clone_size: NA
v_call: TRBV29-1
j_call: TRBJ1-1
d_call: TRBD1

cdr3_aa: CASSLLGLAGDTQYF
cdr3_nt: TGTGCCAGCAGCCTACTCGGGCTAGCGGGGGATACGCAGTATTTT
clone_size: NA
v_call: TRBV3-1/TRBV3-2
j_call: TRBJ2-3
d_call: TRBD2

cdr3_aa: CASSVYSGAEETQYF
cdr3_nt: TGTGCCAGCAGCGTATATAGCGGGGCCGAAGAGACCCAGTACTTC
clone_size: NA
v_call: TRBV9
j_call: TRBJ2-5
d_call: TRBD2

cdr3_aa: CASSLGDRGLYEQYF
cdr3_nt: TGCGCCAGCAGCTTGGGGGACAGGGGGTTGTACGAGCAGTACTTC
clone_size: NA
v_call: TRBV5-1
j_call: TRBJ2-7
d_call: TRBD1

cdr3_aa: CASSLDRGHSPLHF
cdr3_nt: TGTGCCAGCAGCCTCGACAGGGGCCATTCACCCCTCCACTTT
clone_size: NA
v_call: TRBV7-9
j_call: TRBJ1-6
d_call: TRBD1

cdr3_aa: CASSPRQVEEAEAFF
cdr3_nt: TGTGCCAGCAGCCCCCGACAGGTTGAAGAGGCTGAAGCTTTCTTT
clone_size: NA
v_call: TRBV3-1/TRBV3-2
j_call: TRBJ1-1
d_call: NA

cdr3_aa: CASSTQRGPKPEQFF
cdr3_nt: TGTGCCAGCAGCACTCAGCGGGGGCCTAAGCCTGAGCAGTTCTTC
clone_size: NA
v_call: TRBV7-9
j_call: TRBJ2-1
d_call: TRBD2

cdr3_aa: CAIRETETQETQYF
cdr3_nt: TGTGCCATCAGAGAGACAGAAACCCAAGAGACCCAGTACTTC
clone_size: NA
v_call: TRBV10-3
j_call: TRBJ2-5
d_call: NA

cdr3_aa: CSVENPLAGGWNEQFF
cdr3_nt: TGCAGCGTTGAAAACCCCCTAGCGGGGGGGTGGAATGAGCAGTTCTTC
clone_size: NA
v_call: TRBV29-1
j_call: TRBJ2-1
d_call: TRBD2

cdr3_aa: CSVVDGGYMSYTF
cdr3_nt: TGCAGCGTTGTCGATGGAGGGTATATGAGCTACACCTTC
clone_size: NA
v_call: TRBV29-1
j_call: TRBJ1-2
d_call: NA

cdr3_aa: CASSRQGASETQYF
cdr3_nt: TGTGCCAGCAGTAGACAGGGGGCGTCAGAGACCCAGTACTTC
clone_size: NA
v_call: TRBV6-5
j_call: TRBJ2-5
d_call: TRBD1

cdr3_aa: CASQFSGDRGHNTEAFF
cdr3_nt: TGTGCCAGCCAATTCTCGGGGGACAGGGGGCATAACACTGAAGCTTTCTTT
clone_size: NA
v_call: TRBV7-9
j_call: TRBJ1-1
d_call: TRBD1

cdr3_aa: CASRGTLIGYTF
cdr3_nt: TGTGCCAGCAGGGGGACTTTGATCGGCTACACCTTC
clone_size: NA
v_call: TRBV2
j_call: TRBJ1-2
d_call: NA

cdr3_aa: CASSAQGHGYTF
cdr3_nt: TGTGCCAGCAGTGCCCAGGGGCACGGCTACACCTTC
clone_size: NA
v_call: TRBV12-3/TRBV12-4
j_call: TRBJ1-2
d_call: NA

cdr3_aa: CASSFTLGTDSEQFF
cdr3_nt: TGTGCCAGCAGCTTCACTCTGGGGACTGACTCTGAGCAGTTCTTC
clone_size: NA
v_call: TRBV7-6
j_call: TRBJ2-1
d_call: NA